The clone carrying this TCR beta chain was recorded many times. Its antigen is as yet unknown. This entry is derived from a study of spatial heterogeneity in lung cancer. General study findings and limits: Intratumoral expanded alpha and beta TCR counts were found to track tumor mutation counts.

TCRdb re-analysed the 5' RACE reads in MiXCR, keeping a single row per CDR3 protein. This table holds around 6,200 distinct CDR3 sequences, over 11% found once. Noted time point: sample taken at primary tumor resection. The CDR3 contains 14 residues. Losses at the gene ends were 6 bases for V and 1 base for J; bases not matched to a gene: 3. The V and J genes are TRBV12-3 or TRBV12-4 and TRBJ1-1; 9 nucleotides align to TRBD1. This specimen consisted of lung tumor tissue, obtained at surgery. This sequence was found in a male donor with early-stage non-small cell lung cancer. CDR3 residues: CASRPGQGNTEAFF. The CDR3 nucleotides read TGTGCCAGCAGACCGGGACAGGGGAACACTGAAGCTTTCTTT.